The rows below give T cell receptor beta chains drawn from one sample of a study of shared clonotypes between healthy human individuals. Measured with immunoSEQ multiplex PCR; TCRdb has only the in-frame clones, and not every one. The sample has 730,000 or so clones, 72% seen once. Sequencing input: memory CD4+ T cells sorted from blood. The receptors originated from a woman aged 30 to 39 in good health. Each CDR3 is given without its conserved first and last residue.

V gene: TRBV30
J gene: .
CDR3 protein: AWRTSGSSYEQY

V gene: TRBV11-3
J gene: TRBJ2-6
CDR3 protein: ASSFSGANVLT

V gene: TRBV11-3
J gene: TRBJ2-7
CDR3 protein: ASSRGPSSHYEQY

V gene: TRBV19
J gene: TRBJ1-1
CDR3 protein: ASSFSLNTEAF

V gene: TRBV2
J gene: TRBJ1-5
CDR3 protein: ASSPRLDYQPQH

V gene: TRBV7-9
J gene: TRBJ2-2
CDR3 protein: AVSSGSNTGELF

V gene: TRBV4-1
J gene: TRBJ2-7
CDR3 protein: ASSQDPSTRSYEQY

V gene: TRBV10-2
J gene: TRBJ2-7
CDR3 protein: ASSEGSEQY

V gene: TRBV4-1
J gene: TRBJ2-7
CDR3 protein: ASSQEGDGPYEQY

V gene: TRBV27
J gene: TRBJ2-7
CDR3 protein: ASSFSYEQY

V gene: TRBV5-1
J gene: TRBJ2-7
CDR3 protein: ASRVDRGRDEQY

V gene: TRBV11-1
J gene: TRBJ1-5
CDR3 protein: ASSLDGNQPQH

V gene: TRBV30
J gene: TRBJ2-7
CDR3 protein: AWSSSDEQY

V gene: TRBV7-9
J gene: TRBJ2-3
CDR3 protein: ASSPQGQGTDTQY

V gene: TRBV7-8
J gene: TRBJ2-3
CDR3 protein: ASSLLRASGRALWRSDTQY

V gene: TRBV7-9
J gene: TRBJ2-3
CDR3 protein: ASSLGSTGGDTQY

V gene: TRBV4-1
J gene: TRBJ2-7
CDR3 protein: ASSQNRGPYEQY

V gene: TRBV19
J gene: TRBJ2-7
CDR3 protein: ASKSDRGSYEQY

V gene: TRBV28
J gene: TRBJ1-3
CDR3 protein: ASGGRTYSGNTIY

V gene: TRBV7-2
J gene: TRBJ2-7
CDR3 protein: ALMAQRDSYEQY

V gene: TRBV15
J gene: TRBJ1-1
CDR3 protein: ATSRGPQWGFGNTEAF

V gene: TRBV7-9
J gene: TRBJ1-2
CDR3 protein: ASSRSDKNYGYT

V gene: TRBV7-2
J gene: TRBJ1-5
CDR3 protein: ASSPFGGAGQPQH

V gene: TRBV11-2
J gene: TRBJ2-5
CDR3 protein: ASSLELLHPTSGRRGTQY

V gene: TRBV28
J gene: TRBJ2-7
CDR3 protein: ASRTPTGSSYEQY

V gene: TRBV30
J gene: TRBJ2-1
CDR3 protein: AWSALPGEQF

V gene: TRBV5-8
J gene: TRBJ1-2
CDR3 protein: ASSPSTGNYGYT

V gene: TRBV11-2
J gene: TRBJ2-7
CDR3 protein: ASSSPRTSGTTYEQY

V gene: TRBV5-8
J gene: TRBJ2-6
CDR3 protein: ASSFRDRGNVLT

V gene: TRBV7-9
J gene: TRBJ1-2
CDR3 protein: ASSPWTGESGGYT

V gene: TRBV18
J gene: TRBJ2-3
CDR3 protein: ASSPNPPRTSGIHTQY

V gene: TRBV10-3
J gene: TRBJ2-7
CDR3 protein: AISERDGSYEQY

V gene: TRBV10-3
J gene: TRBJ2-7
CDR3 protein: AISREGSGDEQY

V gene: TRBV6-1
J gene: TRBJ1-3
CDR3 protein: ARRQGGFPLNTIY

V gene: TRBV30
J gene: TRBJ1-1
CDR3 protein: AWRPGHPSTEAF

V gene: TRBV5-1
J gene: TRBJ2-1
CDR3 protein: ASSIDRAAYNEQF

V gene: TRBV28
J gene: TRBJ2-7
CDR3 protein: AIRTGPYEQY

V gene: TRBV28
J gene: TRBJ2-7
CDR3 protein: ASSSYSGRGEQY

V gene: TRBV5-4
J gene: TRBJ2-5
CDR3 protein: ASSSEDQETQY

V gene: TRBV2
J gene: TRBJ2-1
CDR3 protein: ASRGLVDEQF

V gene: TRBV6-4
J gene: TRBJ2-2
CDR3 protein: ASSDWVGAGELF

V gene: TRBV7-9
J gene: TRBJ2-2
CDR3 protein: ASSRGQMNTGELF

V gene: TRBV5-4
J gene: TRBJ2-2
CDR3 protein: ASSARTGGDFGGELF

V gene: TRBV4-2
J gene: TRBJ2-7
CDR3 protein: ASSQESSGGPYEQY

V gene: TRBV27
J gene: TRBJ2-3
CDR3 protein: ASSLSRPSGSTDTQY

V gene: TRBV19
J gene: TRBJ2-7
CDR3 protein: ASSRPTSGRNEQY

V gene: TRBV19
J gene: TRBJ2-7
CDR3 protein: ASSISGTYEQY

V gene: TRBV2
J gene: TRBJ2-3
CDR3 protein: ASNPESNTQY

V gene: TRBV19
J gene: TRBJ2-2
CDR3 protein: ASRQTLITGGRTGELF

V gene: TRBV5-4
J gene: TRBJ2-2
CDR3 protein: ASSPGGQGVAGELF

V gene: TRBV18
J gene: TRBJ1-2
CDR3 protein: ASSPGTAGYT

V gene: TRBV5-1
J gene: TRBJ2-3
CDR3 protein: ASSLVISGAADTQY

V gene: TRBV9
J gene: TRBJ2-1
CDR3 protein: ASSVATSGSGSNEQF